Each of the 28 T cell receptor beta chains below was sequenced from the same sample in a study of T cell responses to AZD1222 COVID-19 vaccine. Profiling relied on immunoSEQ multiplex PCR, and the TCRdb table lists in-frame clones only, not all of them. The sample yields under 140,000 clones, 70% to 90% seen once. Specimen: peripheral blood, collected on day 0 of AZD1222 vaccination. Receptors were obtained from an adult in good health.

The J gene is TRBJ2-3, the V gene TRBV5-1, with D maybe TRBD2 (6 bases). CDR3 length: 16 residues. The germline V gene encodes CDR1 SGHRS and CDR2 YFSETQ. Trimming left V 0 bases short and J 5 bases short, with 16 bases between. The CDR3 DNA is TGCGCCAGCAGCTTGGGAGCGGTCCTCGGGGGAGATACGCAGTATTTT. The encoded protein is CASSLGAVLGGDTQYF.

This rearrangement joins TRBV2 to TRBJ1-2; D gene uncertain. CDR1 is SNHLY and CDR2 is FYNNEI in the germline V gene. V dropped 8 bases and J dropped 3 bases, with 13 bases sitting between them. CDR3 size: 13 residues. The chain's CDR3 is CASSVLVDYGYTF. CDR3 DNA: TGTGCCAGCTCTGTGCTAGTAGACTATGGCTACACCTTC.

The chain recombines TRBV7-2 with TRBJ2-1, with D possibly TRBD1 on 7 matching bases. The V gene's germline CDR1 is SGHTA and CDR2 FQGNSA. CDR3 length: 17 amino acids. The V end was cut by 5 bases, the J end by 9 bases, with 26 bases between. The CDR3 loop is CASSVRGTGARAGEQFF. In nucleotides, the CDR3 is TGTGCCAGCAGCGTCAGGGGGACGGGGGCCCGCGCAGGTGAGCAGTTCTTC.

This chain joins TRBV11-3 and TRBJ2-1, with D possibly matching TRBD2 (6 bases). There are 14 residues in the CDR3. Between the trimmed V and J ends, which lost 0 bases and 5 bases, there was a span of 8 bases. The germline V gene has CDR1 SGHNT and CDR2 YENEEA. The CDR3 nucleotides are TGTGCCAGCAGCTTAGACGGGAGACACAATGAGCAGTTCTTC. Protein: CASSLDGRHNEQFF. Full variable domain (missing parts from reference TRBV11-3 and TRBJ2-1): EAGVVQSPRYKIIEKKQPVAFWCNPISGHNTLYWYLQNLGQGPELLIRYENEEAVDDSQLPKDRFSAERLKGVDSTLKIQPAELGDSAVYLCASSLDGRHNEQFFGPGTRLTVL.

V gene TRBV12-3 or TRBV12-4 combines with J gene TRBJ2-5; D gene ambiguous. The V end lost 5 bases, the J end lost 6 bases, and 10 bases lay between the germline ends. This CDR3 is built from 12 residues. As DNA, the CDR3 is TGTGCCAGCAGTCCTGGTTGGAAGACCCAGTACTTC. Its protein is CASSPGWKTQYF.

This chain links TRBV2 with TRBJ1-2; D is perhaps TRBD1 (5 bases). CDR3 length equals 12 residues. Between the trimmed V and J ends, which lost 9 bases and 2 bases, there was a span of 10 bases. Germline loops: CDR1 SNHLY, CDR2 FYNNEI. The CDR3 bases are TGTGCCAGTACCCGGGACAACTATGGCTACACCTTC. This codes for CASTRDNYGYTF.

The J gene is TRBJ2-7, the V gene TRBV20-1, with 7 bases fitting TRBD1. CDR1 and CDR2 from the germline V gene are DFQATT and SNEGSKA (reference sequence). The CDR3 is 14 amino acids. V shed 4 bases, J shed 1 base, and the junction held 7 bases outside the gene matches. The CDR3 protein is CSATEQGTSYEQYF. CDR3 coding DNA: TGCAGTGCTACTGAACAGGGGACGTCCTACGAGCAGTACTTC.

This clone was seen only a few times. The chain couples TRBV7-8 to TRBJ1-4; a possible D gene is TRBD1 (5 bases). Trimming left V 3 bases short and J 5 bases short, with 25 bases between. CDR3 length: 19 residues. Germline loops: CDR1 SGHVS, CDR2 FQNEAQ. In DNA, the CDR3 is TGTGCCAGCAGCTTTGTAACCCGGCTAGGGGCGAAGGTGAATGAAAAACTGTTTTTT. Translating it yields CASSFVTRLGAKVNEKLFF.

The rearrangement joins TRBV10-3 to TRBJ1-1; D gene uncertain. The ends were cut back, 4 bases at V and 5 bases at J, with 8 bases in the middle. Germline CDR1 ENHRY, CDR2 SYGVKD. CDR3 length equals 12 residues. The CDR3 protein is CAISADATEAFF. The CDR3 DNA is TGTGCCATCAGTGCCGATGCGACTGAAGCTTTCTTT.

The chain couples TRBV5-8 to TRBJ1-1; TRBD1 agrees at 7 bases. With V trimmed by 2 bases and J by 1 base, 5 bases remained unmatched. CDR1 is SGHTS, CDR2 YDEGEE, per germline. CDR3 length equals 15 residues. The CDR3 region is CASSFQGGENTEAFF. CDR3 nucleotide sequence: TGTGCCAGCAGCTTTCAAGGGGGCGAGAACACTGAAGCTTTCTTT. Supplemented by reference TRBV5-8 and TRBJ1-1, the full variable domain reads EAGVTQSPTHLIKTRGQQATLRCSPISGHTSVYWYQQALGLGLQFLLWYDEGEERNRGNFPPRFSGRQFPNYSSELNVNALELEDSALYLCASSFQGGENTEAFFGQGTRLTVV.

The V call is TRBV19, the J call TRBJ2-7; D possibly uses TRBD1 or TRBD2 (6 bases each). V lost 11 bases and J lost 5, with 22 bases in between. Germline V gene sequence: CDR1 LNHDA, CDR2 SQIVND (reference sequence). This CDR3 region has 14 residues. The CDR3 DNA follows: TGTGCCCCTACCGAAGGGGGGAGTTTAGACGAGCAGTACTTC. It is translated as CAPTEGGSLDEQYF. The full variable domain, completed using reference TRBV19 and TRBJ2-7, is DGGITQSPKYLFRKEGQNVTLSCEQNLNHDAMYWYRQDPGQGLRLIYYSQIVNDFQKGDIAEGYSVSREKKESFPLTVTSAQKNPTAFYLCAPTEGGSLDEQYFGPGTRLTVT.

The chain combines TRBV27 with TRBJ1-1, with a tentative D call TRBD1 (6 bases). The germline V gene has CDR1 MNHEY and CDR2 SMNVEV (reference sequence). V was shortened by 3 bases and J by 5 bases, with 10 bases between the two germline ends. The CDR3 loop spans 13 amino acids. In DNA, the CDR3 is TGTGCCAGCAGTTTTGGAGGGGGGACTGAAGCTTTCTTT. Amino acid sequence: CASSFGGGTEAFF.

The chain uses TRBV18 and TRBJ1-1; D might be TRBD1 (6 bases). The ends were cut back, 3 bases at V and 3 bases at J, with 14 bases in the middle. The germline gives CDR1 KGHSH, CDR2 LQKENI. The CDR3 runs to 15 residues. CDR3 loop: CASSPGGRGDTEAFF. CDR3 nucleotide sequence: TGTGCCAGCTCACCCGGAGGTAGGGGGGACACTGAAGCTTTCTTT.

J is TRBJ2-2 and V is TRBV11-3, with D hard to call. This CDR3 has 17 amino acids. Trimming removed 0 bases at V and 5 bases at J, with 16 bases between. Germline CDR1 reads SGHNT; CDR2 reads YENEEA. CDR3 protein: CASSLDQRGQRTGELFF. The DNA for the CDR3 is TGTGCCAGCAGCTTAGATCAACGCGGCCAGAGGACCGGGGAGCTGTTTTTT.

The CDR3: CASSRDAGQGSQPQHF. As DNA, the CDR3 is TGTGCCAGTAGTCGAGACGCGGGACAGGGGTCCCAGCCCCAGCATTTT. The chain is built from TRBV19 and TRBJ1-5, with 10 bases that match TRBD1. Per the germline V gene, CDR1 is LNHDA and CDR2 is SQIVND (reference sequence). The CDR3 is 16 residues long. The trim removed 5 bases at V and 7 bases at J, leaving 11 bases unmatched. The full variable domain, rest sourced from reference TRBV19 and TRBJ1-5, is DGGITQSPKYLFRKEGQNVTLSCEQNLNHDAMYWYRQDPGQGLRLIYYSQIVNDFQKGDIAEGYSVSREKKESFPLTVTSAQKNPTAFYLCASSRDAGQGSQPQHFGDGTRLSIL.

DNA of the CDR3: TGTGCCAGCAGCTTAGGTCAGGGGGCTATGAACACTGAAGCTTTCTTT. Protein product: CASSLGQGAMNTEAFF. The chain links TRBV7-9 to TRBJ1-1; 8 positions match TRBD1. Germline trimming cut 1 base from V and 0 bases from J; bases unmatched to any gene: 4. Germline CDR1 and CDR2: SEHNR and FQNEAQ (reference sequence). CDR3 length equals 16 residues.

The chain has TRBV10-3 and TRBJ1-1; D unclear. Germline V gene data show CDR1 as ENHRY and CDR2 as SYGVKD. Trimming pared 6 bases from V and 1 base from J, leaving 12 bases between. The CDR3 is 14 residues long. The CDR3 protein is CAIRDPRANTEAFF. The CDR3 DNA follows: TGTGCCATCAGGGACCCTCGGGCGAACACTGAAGCTTTCTTT.

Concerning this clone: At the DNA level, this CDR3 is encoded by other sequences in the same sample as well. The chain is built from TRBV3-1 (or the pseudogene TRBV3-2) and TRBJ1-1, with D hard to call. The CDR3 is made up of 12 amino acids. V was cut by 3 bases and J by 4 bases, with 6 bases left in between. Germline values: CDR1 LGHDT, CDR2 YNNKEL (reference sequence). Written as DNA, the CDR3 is TGTGCCAGCAGCCATGGGGTCACTGAAGCTTTCTTT. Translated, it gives CASSHGVTEAFF.

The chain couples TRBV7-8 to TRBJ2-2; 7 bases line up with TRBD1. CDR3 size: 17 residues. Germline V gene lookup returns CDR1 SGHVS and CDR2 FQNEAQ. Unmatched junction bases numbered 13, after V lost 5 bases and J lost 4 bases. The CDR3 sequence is CASSNRDRSLSTGELFF. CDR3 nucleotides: TGTGCCAGCAGCAACCGGGACAGAAGTTTGAGCACCGGGGAGCTGTTTTTT.

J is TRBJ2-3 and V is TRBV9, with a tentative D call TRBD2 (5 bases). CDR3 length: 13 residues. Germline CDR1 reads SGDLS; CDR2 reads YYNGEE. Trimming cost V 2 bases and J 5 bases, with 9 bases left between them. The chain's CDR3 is CASSVGVVDTQYF. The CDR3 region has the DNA TGTGCCAGCAGCGTCGGGGTTGTAGATACGCAGTATTTT.

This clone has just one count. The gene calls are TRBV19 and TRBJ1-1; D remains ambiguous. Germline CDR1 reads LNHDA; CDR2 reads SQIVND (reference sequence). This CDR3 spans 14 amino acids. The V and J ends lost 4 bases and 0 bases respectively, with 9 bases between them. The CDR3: CASSTALLNTEAFF. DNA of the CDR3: TGTGCCAGTAGTACTGCCCTCTTGAACACTGAAGCTTTCTTT.

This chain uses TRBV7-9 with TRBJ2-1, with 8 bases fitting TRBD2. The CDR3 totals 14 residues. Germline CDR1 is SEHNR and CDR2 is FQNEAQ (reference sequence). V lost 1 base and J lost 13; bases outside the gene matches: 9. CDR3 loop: CASSLGGLASAQFF. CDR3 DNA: TGTGCCAGCAGCTTAGGTGGACTAGCTTCGGCCCAGTTCTTC.

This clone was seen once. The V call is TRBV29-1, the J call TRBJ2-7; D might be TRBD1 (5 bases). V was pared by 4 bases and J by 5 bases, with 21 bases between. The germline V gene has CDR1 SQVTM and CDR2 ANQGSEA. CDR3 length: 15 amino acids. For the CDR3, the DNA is TGCAGCGTTGTCGCCCCCCGACAGACCTACGACGAGCAGTACTTC. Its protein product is CSVVAPRQTYDEQYF.

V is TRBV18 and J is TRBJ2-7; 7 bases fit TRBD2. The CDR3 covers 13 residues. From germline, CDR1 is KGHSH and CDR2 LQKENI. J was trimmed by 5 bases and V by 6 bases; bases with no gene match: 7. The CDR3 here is CASSLAAQDEQYF. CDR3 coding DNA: TGTGCCAGCTCCCTAGCGGCTCAAGACGAGCAGTACTTC.

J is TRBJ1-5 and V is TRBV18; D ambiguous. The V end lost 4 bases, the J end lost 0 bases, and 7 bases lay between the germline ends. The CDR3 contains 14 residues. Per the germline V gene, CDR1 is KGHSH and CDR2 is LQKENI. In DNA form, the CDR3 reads TGTGCCAGCTCACGGGGAGATAGCAATCAGCCCCAGCATTTT. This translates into CASSRGDSNQPQHF.

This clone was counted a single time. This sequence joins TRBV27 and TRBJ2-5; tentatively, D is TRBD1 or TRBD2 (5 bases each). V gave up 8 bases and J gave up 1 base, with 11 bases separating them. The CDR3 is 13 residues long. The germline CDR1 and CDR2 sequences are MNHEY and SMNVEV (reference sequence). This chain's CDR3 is CASARDRQETQYF. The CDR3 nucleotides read TGTGCCAGCGCCAGGGACCGCCAAGAGACCCAGTACTTC.

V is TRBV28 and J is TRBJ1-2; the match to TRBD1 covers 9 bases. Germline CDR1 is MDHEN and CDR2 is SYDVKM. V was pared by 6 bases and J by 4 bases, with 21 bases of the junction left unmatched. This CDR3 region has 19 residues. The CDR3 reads CASRPWPVPGQGRGYGYTF. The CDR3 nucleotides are TGTGCCAGCAGACCCTGGCCGGTCCCGGGACAGGGACGGGGCTATGGCTACACCTTC.

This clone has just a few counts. CDR3 residues: CASSPPDRGNTEAFF. The CDR3 DNA follows: TGTGCCAGCAGTCCCCCCGACAGGGGTAACACTGAAGCTTTCTTT. This chain uses TRBV28 with TRBJ1-1, with TRBD1 matching 8 bases. The trim removed 5 bases at V and 2 bases at J, leaving 7 bases unmatched. This CDR3 contains 15 residues. The germline gives CDR1 MDHEN, CDR2 SYDVKM.